This T cell receptor (beta chain) was observed in a study of shared clonotypes between healthy human individuals. Broader study findings: Represented diversity (both genetic and exposure-history) was limited by the small number of donors.

Genomic DNA for unsorted samples, which was extracted with the QIAamp DNA Blood Mini kit, came from around 86 million PBMCs. Of note for this clone: Its antigen is still unknown.

The unsorted PBMC replicate PCRs were performed with about 280 ng DNA, some 30,000 T cell genomes. The assay was immunoSEQ multiplex PCR, and TCRdb's table has in-frame clones only and misses some. The data hold about 470,000 clones, with about 85% observed a single time. The CDR3 runs 15 residues. Germline assignment: CDR1 KGHSH and CDR2 LQKENI. The V and J ends lost 4 bases and 4 bases, in that order; junction bases with no gene match: 9. The sequenced material came from PBMCs. The chain links TRBV18 to TRBJ2-7, with 8 bases that match TRBD2. This sequence was found in a woman aged 40 to 50 in good health. Some clones in this sample may be carry-over from other donors' samples. CDR3 coding DNA: TGTGCCAGCTCACAAAACCCGGGACTAGGTTACGAGCAGTACTTC. It encodes CASSQNPGLGYEQYF.